By share, the clone carrying this T cell receptor (beta chain) ranks as medium-sized. The J segment lost 0 bases and the V segment lost 1 base, leaving 13 bases of the junction unmatched. CDR3 length equals 20 residues. Germline loops: CDR1 MNHGY, CDR2 SAAAGT. Sequenced by immunoSEQ multiplex PCR; TCRdb stores in-frame clones only, minus some. The sample carries 1,200 or so clones, around 23% recorded once. The data were taken from a study of T cells in localized non-small cell lung cancer. The specimen was lung tumor tissue, collected before any cancer treatment. The receptor was derived from a man aged 35-75 years with stage II squamous cell lung carcinoma. The chain couples TRBV6-8 to TRBJ2-1, with 9 positions matching TRBD2. The DNA for the CDR3 is TGTGCCAGCAGTTACTATAGGTATACTAGCGGGCAAAGCTCCTACAATGAGCAGTTCTTC. Translating gives CASSYYRYTSGQSSYNEQFF.